Listed below are T cell receptor beta chains from one sample, sequenced in a study of tumor-infiltrating lymphocytes in primary liver carcinoma. In TCRdb, the multiplex PCR reads were re-called with MiXCR into one record per CDR3 protein. This table has under 45,000 distinct CDR3 sequences, around 74% appearing once. Source material: liver tumor tissue from sampling region 4. All receptors come from a man in his forties with primary liver carcinoma and hepatitis B virus infection. CDR3s include the opening cysteine and the closing phenylalanine or tryptophan. A D gene is named only where the DNA matches it firmly. A row's size may be missing; if present it is once, few, many or a size class.

>.|TRBV7-8|.|TRBJ2-7
TGTGCCAGCATCCCCCGACAGGACATCTGCTACGAGCAGTACTTC
CASIPRQDICYEQYF
>medium-sized|TRBV10-1|TRBD2|TRBJ2-4
TGCGCCAGCAGCACACTAGCGGGAAGGACCAAAAACATTCAGTACTTC
CASSTLAGRTKNIQYF
>.|TRBV6-1|.|TRBJ2-1
TGTGCCAGATGTGAAGGGACGGGGGATGAGCAGTTCTTC
CARCEGTGDEQFF
>.|TRBV29-1|.|TRBJ1-5
TGCAGCGTTGTCAGACAGATCAGTCAGCTCCAGCATTTT
CSVVRQISQLQHF
>few|TRBV12-3/TRBV12-4|.|TRBJ1-3
TGTGCCAGCAGTCCCAGTTTGTGGTCTAGAAACGCCATATATTTT
CASSPSLWSRNAIYF
>.|TRBV7-9|.|TRBJ2-7
TGTGCCAGCAGCTTTGACCCCCAGACCTCCTACGAGCAATACTTC
CASSFDPQTSYEQYF
>many|TRBV7-9|TRBD1|TRBJ2-2
TGTGCCAGCAGACCGGGACAGGCGGGGACCGGGGAGCTGTTTTTT
CASRPGQAGTGELFF
>medium-sized|TRBV6-2/TRBV6-3|TRBD2|TRBJ2-6
TGTGCCAGCAGTTCGGGGGGGCCCTCTCAGACTTTC
CASSSGGPSQTF
>few|TRBV5-1|.|TRBJ2-7
TGCGCCAGCAGCTTGTGGGGACGGCGGGCCTCCTACGAGCAGTACTTC
CASSLWGRRASYEQYF
>.|TRBV28|.|TRBJ2-1
TGTGCCAGCAGCCCGGGAGCCTTTTACAATGAGCAGTGCTTC
CASSPGAFYNEQCF
>few|TRBV29-1|TRBD2|TRBJ2-3
TGCTGCGCTAAGGGTAGCGGGAGTGCAGATACGCAGTATTTT
CCAKGSGSADTQYF
>.|TRBV6-6|TRBD1|TRBJ1-1
TGTGCCAGCAGTGGGACAGTGGTAAGGACTGGAGTTTTCTTT
CASSGTVVRTGVFF
>.|TRBV14|TRBD2|TRBJ2-1
TGTGCCAGCAATGCCGTAGCGGGATGGATAAACAATGAGCGGTTCTTC
CASNAVAGWINNERFF
>.|TRBV10-3|TRBD1|TRBJ1-5
TGTGTCATCAGTGCCGACAGGGACGGGCCACAGCATTTT
CVISADRDGPQHF